Listed below are T cell receptor beta chains from one sample, sequenced in a study of shared clonotypes between healthy human individuals. Data came from immunoSEQ multiplex PCR; TCRdb stores just in-frame clones and leaves some out. The sample carries about 1 million clones, about 75% recorded once. The sequencing input was memory CD4+ T cells sorted from blood. The receptors stem from a man younger than 35 in good health. CDR3s include the opening cysteine and the closing phenylalanine or tryptophan. D genes are given only for firm matches. Clone size is given for some rows only: seen once, a few or many times, or a class if the clone is expanded.

clone_size d_call j_call v_call cdr3_aa
NA NA TRBJ2-3 TRBV27 CASTFAGLNTDTQYF
NA NA TRBJ1-6 TRBV5-1 CASSLGGDPGGSPLHF
few NA TRBJ2-7 TRBV21-1 CASNDREGYEQYF
NA NA TRBJ2-3 TRBV11-2 CASSLGGETTDTQYF
NA NA TRBJ1-3 TRBV5-1 CASSVWGGNTIYF
NA TRBD2 TRBJ2-1 TRBV6-6 CASKAGGGNEQFF
NA NA TRBJ1-4 TRBV7-9 CASSQAGIANEKLFF
once NA TRBJ2-3 TRBV9 CASSSVYTQYF
NA NA TRBJ2-1 TRBV6-5 CASSYGTVDHNEQFF
NA NA TRBJ1-4 TRBV28 CASRANGEKLFF
NA NA TRBJ2-1 TRBV11-1 CASSLGGEQFF
NA TRBD2 TRBJ2-2 TRBV14 CASSPLAGNTGELFF
NA NA TRBJ1-5 TRBV6-6 CASSYPDGLGNQPQHF
NA NA TRBJ1-6 TRBV12-5 CASGLNNSPLHF
NA TRBD2 TRBJ2-7 TRBV6-6 CASSHGGNAYEQYF
NA NA TRBJ1-1 TRBV7-2 CASSPRQLNTEAFF
NA NA TRBJ1-2 TRBV7-9 CASSPGSGYTF
once TRBD2 NA TRBV19 CASSNQISGTSGGRGEQYF
NA TRBD1 TRBJ2-5 TRBV28 CASRGGQGARKTQYF
few TRBD2 TRBJ2-1 TRBV5-1 CASSFSSGGSNEQFF
NA TRBD1 TRBJ2-7 TRBV2 CASSDRGTGLEQYF
NA TRBD2 TRBJ2-3 TRBV5-1 CASSIASGGASDTQYF
few TRBD2 TRBJ2-7 TRBV5-1 CASSGGLAPYEQYF
NA TRBD1 TRBJ1-6 TRBV5-8 CASSFGTANSPLHF
NA TRBD1 TRBJ1-6 TRBV2 CASSDRRDRGNSPLHF
NA NA TRBJ1-1 TRBV7-2 CASSPRGNTEAFF
NA NA TRBJ2-2 TRBV30 CAWGDGFTGELFF
few TRBD1 TRBJ1-2 TRBV5-8 CASSRDRGTGYTF
NA NA TRBJ1-1 TRBV21-1 CASSKGGHGTEAFF
few TRBD2 TRBJ2-1 TRBV7-2 CASRLFIAGPNEQFF
NA NA TRBJ2-5 TRBV29-1 CSVDSGAGWLINGETQYF
once NA TRBJ1-5 TRBV6-5 CASSYSGLGNQPQHF
NA TRBD1 TRBJ1-4 TRBV5-6 CASSLDRGRMGEKLFF
NA NA TRBJ1-6 TRBV11-2 CASSPWGSSYNSPLHF
NA TRBD1 TRBJ2-2 TRBV7-8 CASSTGVKGQGNTGELFF
few TRBD1 TRBJ1-5 TRBV30 CAWRDRGEPQHF
NA NA TRBJ2-7 TRBV7-2 CASSRTGKGEQYF
NA NA TRBJ1-1 TRBV4-1 CASSQDTPDTEAFF
NA TRBD2 TRBJ2-5 TRBV7-3 CASSSSGGQQETQYF
NA NA TRBJ2-3 TRBV5-1 CASSFSAGSDTQYF
NA NA TRBJ1-2 TRBV27 CASSWFGQGIMGYTF